One and the same sample provided the 5 T cell receptor beta chains below, sequenced in a study of control samples from healthy donors and cancer patients. Produced via immunoSEQ multiplex PCR; TCRdb's table is partial and in-frame only. Counted here are roughly 150,000 clones, over 85% occurring once; the ten biggest clones make up more than 2%. Sequencing was carried out using blood. Receptors originate from a man over 45 in good health.

This rearrangement joins TRBV9 to TRBJ2-1, with 7 bases lining up with TRBD2. Germline V CDR1 and CDR2: SGDLS, YYNGEE. The J segment lost 10 bases and the V segment lost 0 bases, leaving 16 bases of the junction unmatched. This CDR3 region has 17 residues. The DNA for the CDR3 is TGTGCCAGCAGCGTAGCTCCTAGCGGTCAATTGGGAGGGGAGCAGTTCTTC. This codes for CASSVAPSGQLGGEQFF. Based on the CDR3 plus reference TRBV9 and TRBJ2-1, the full variable domain is DSGVTQTPKHLITATGQRVTLRCSPRSGDLSVYWYQQSLDQGLQFLIQYYNGEERAKGNILERFSAQQFPDLHSELNLSSLELGDSALYFCASSVAPSGQLGGEQFFGPGTRLTVL.

This clone was observed once. The chain combines TRBV7-2 with TRBJ2-5; 9 positions match TRBD2. Trimming cost V 1 base and J 5 bases; bases outside gene matches: 5. Germline-derived CDR1 and CDR2 are SGHTA and FQGNSA. The CDR3 is made up of 15 amino acids. The CDR3 nucleotides are TGTGCCAGCAGCTTAGGCGGGAGGGCCGGTGAGACCCAGTACTTC. Protein: CASSLGGRAGETQYF.

The rearrangement links TRBV3-1 (or the pseudogene TRBV3-2) to TRBJ1-3; D unresolved. Germline V gene data show CDR1 as LGHDT and CDR2 as YNNKEL (reference sequence). The CDR3 is 16 amino acids. V was trimmed by 1 base and J by 0 bases, leaving 10 bases between them. The CDR3: CASSQGRKSSGNTIYF. DNA of the CDR3: TGTGCCAGCAGCCAAGGCAGAAAGAGCTCTGGAAACACCATATATTTT.

The V call is TRBV11-3, the J call TRBJ2-5; D remains unclear. Germline V lookup: CDR1 SGHNT, CDR2 YENEEA. V was trimmed by 4 bases and J by 0 bases, leaving 15 bases between them. The CDR3 consists of 16 residues. The DNA for the CDR3 is TGTGCCAGCAGCTCCGGACGCAGGATGTACCAAGAGACCCAGTACTTC. It encodes CASSSGRRMYQETQYF. Full variable domain (remainder filled in from reference TRBV11-3 and TRBJ2-5): EAGVVQSPRYKIIEKKQPVAFWCNPISGHNTLYWYLQNLGQGPELLIRYENEEAVDDSQLPKDRFSAERLKGVDSTLKIQPAELGDSAVYLCASSSGRRMYQETQYFGPGTRLLVL.

The gene calls are TRBV28 and TRBJ1-4; 8 nucleotides line up with TRBD1. The CDR3 has 15 residues. V lost 8 bases to trimming and J lost 2 bases; unmatched junction nucleotides: 7. Per the germline V gene, CDR1 is MDHEN and CDR2 is SYDVKM. The CDR3 bases are TGTGCCAGCGGATATCAGGGGGCGACTAATGAAAAACTGTTTTTT. Translating gives CASGYQGATNEKLFF.